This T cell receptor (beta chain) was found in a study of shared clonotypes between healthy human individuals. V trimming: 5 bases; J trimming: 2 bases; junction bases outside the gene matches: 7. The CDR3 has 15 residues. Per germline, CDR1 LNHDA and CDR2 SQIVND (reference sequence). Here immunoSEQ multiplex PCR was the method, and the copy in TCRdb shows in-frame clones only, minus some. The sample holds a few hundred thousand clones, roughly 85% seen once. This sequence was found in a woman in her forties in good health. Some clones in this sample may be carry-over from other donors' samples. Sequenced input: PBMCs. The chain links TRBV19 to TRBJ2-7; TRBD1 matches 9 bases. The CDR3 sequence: CASSSGQGHAYEQYF. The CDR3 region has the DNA TGTGCCAGTAGTTCTGGACAGGGGCACGCCTACGAGCAGTACTTC.